This T cell receptor beta chain originates from a study of CD8 T cells in ankylosing spondylitis (TCRdb year 2017). Study-wide context: To find TCR variants linked to disease, the study profiled T cell receptor beta repertoires in ankylosing spondylitis patients and healthy donors. Peripheral blood samples were taken, and synovial fluid was additionally collected from ankylosing spondylitis patients. The whole study cohort included 108 healthy donors and about two dozen ankylosing spondylitis patients. Paper-wide results and their limitations: A CD8+ phenotype was shown by the disease-linked clones, which were found at relatively low frequencies in peripheral blood. Some motif variants were previously reported in synovial fluid and blood of reactive arthritis patients, suggesting common disease-initiation mechanisms. The disease-linked clones were reported as significantly enriched in matched synovial fluid samples from ankylosing spondylitis patients. Blood from ankylosing spondylitis patients appeared to be characterized by a TCR beta motif composed of roughly eight highly homologous amino acid variants.

The CDR3, cysteine through phenylalanine, is 14 amino acids long. Only the CDR3 region is kept as DNA, spanning 42 bases read in frame from base 1. Trimming costs V 10 bases and J 7 bases, and their ends lie 20 bases apart. As encoded in the germline V gene (reference sequence), CDR1 is SGHAT while CDR2 is FQDESV. On this clonotype itself: Its antigen remains undetermined. Nothing much larger sits one base from this clone, and base qualities are not available.

Instrument on record: Illumina HiSeq 2500. TCR beta libraries were prepared by quantitative 5'-RACE with molecular barcodes. The paper's data handling went like this. A new computational method based on a probabilistic model of VDJ rearrangement was used to identify disease-linked TCR variants. The raw public reads went through TCRdb reprocessing: fastp at Q25, MiXCR clone calling, in-frame beta chains kept. Under each unique CDR3 protein, matching rows form one entry showing the most common genes and DNA. In this record, the V and J calls reflect TCRdb's handling and not the investigators' own analysis. For this sample there are about 200,000 distinct CDR3 sequences; 10% to 15% appear just once. More than 15% of the sample is taken by the ten largest.

The receptor was derived from a male donor with ankylosing spondylitis or in good health (not recorded which). The V and J segments used are TRBV11-1 and TRBJ2-1; TRBD1 is perhaps the D gene, given 6 matching bases. The sequenced sample consisted of blood, either unsorted or a sorted T cell fraction (not recorded which). The CDR3 has the sequence CATSPRGGSNEQFF. The DNA sequence is as follows: TGTGCCACCTCCCCCAGGGGTGGCTCTAATGAGCAGTTCTTC.